Following are 15 T cell receptor beta chains from one sample sequenced in a study of blood T cell repertoires in COVID-19. Here immunoSEQ multiplex PCR was the method, and the copy in TCRdb shows in-frame clones only, minus some. The data contain roughly 570,000 clones, about 89% of them singletons. What was sequenced was peripheral blood. Receptors were obtained from a woman aged 50 to 60 with COVID-19, enrolled during active disease.

The chain couples TRBV11-3 to TRBJ2-2; 9 bases match TRBD1. In germline, CDR1 is SGHNT, CDR2 YENEEA. The V segment lost 5 bases and the J segment 1 base; nucleotides outside the gene matches: 2. The length of the CDR3 is 15 residues. The CDR3 region has the DNA TGTGCCAGCAGCCCGACAGGGGGGAACACCGGGGAGCTGTTTTTT. It is translated as CASSPTGGNTGELFF.

The chain recombines TRBV6-5 with TRBJ1-1, with 9 bases fitting TRBD1. CDR3 length: 14 residues. Trimming at V came to 7 bases and at J to 4 bases, leaving 7 bases not matched to a gene. Germline V gives CDR1 MNHEY, CDR2 SVGAGI. Here the CDR3 DNA reads TGTGCCAGCAAAATTGACAGGGGGGGCACTGAAGCTTTCTTT. Amino acid sequence: CASKIDRGGTEAFF.

This chain links TRBV4-1 with TRBJ1-2; possibly TRBD1 for D (5 bases). Germline V gives CDR1 MGHRA, CDR2 YSYEKL. V dropped 1 base and J dropped 2 bases, with 5 bases sitting between them. There are 13 residues in the CDR3. In nucleotides, the CDR3 is TGCGCCAGCAGCCAAGGACAGAACTATGGCTACACCTTC. Amino acid sequence: CASSQGQNYGYTF.

J is TRBJ1-1 and V is TRBV28, with 9 bases identical to TRBD1. The germline V gene has CDR1 MDHEN and CDR2 SYDVKM. J gave up 5 bases and V 9 bases, and 10 bases lay outside the gene matches. This CDR3 comprises 14 residues. This chain's CDR3 is CASTRTGVRTEAFF. CDR3 DNA: TGTGCCAGTACCCGGACAGGGGTGAGAACTGAAGCTTTCTTT.

The rearrangement links TRBV2 to TRBJ1-2, with D possibly being TRBD1 (5 bases). The CDR3 totals 14 residues. Germline loops: CDR1 SNHLY, CDR2 FYNNEI. Trimming removed 8 bases at V and 0 bases at J, with 13 bases between. The CDR3 region has the DNA TGTGCCAGCGGCTCGACAGCCTCTAACTATGGCTACACCTTC. It yields the protein CASGSTASNYGYTF.

This chain connects TRBV5-8 to TRBJ1-5; D ambiguous. Looked up from germline, CDR1 is SGHTS and CDR2 is YDEGEE. V lost 2 bases to trimming and J lost 2 bases, with 8 bases between them. The CDR3 length is 14 residues. The CDR3 DNA sequence: TGTGCCAGCAGCTTCAACGGGGGCAATCAGCCCCAGCATTTT. Protein: CASSFNGGNQPQHF.

This chain joins TRBV11-2 and TRBJ1-1; no clear D. This CDR3 spans 13 amino acids. CDR1 and CDR2 from the germline V gene are SGHAT and FQNNGV. V lost 1 base and J lost 2, with 5 bases in between. The CDR3 sequence: CASSLGLNTEAFF. For the CDR3, the DNA is TGTGCCAGCAGCTTAGGTCTCAACACTGAAGCTTTCTTT.

A few counts support this clone. The chain employs TRBV5-4 and TRBJ2-1; 10 bases line up with TRBD2. Germline CDR1 reads SGHNT; CDR2 reads YYREEE (reference sequence). The CDR3 spans 18 residues. The V and J ends lost 4 bases and 0 bases, in that order; junction bases with no gene match: 10. This CDR3 is CASSPLAGALSSYNEQFF. CDR3 bases: TGTGCCAGCAGCCCGCTAGCGGGGGCACTGAGCTCCTACAATGAGCAGTTCTTC.

The chain has TRBV9 and TRBJ2-3, with D possibly being TRBD1 (6 bases). Germline V gives CDR1 SGDLS, CDR2 YYNGEE. This CDR3 has 16 amino acids. Trimming left V 1 base short and J 2 bases short, with 14 bases between. Written as DNA, the CDR3 is TGTGCCAGCAGCGTACGCCCCCAGGGACACACAGATACGCAGTATTTT. Amino acids: CASSVRPQGHTDTQYF.

This rearrangement joins TRBV5-1 to TRBJ1-1; 8 positions match TRBD1. Germline-derived CDR1 and CDR2 are SGHRS and YFSETQ. There are 15 residues in the CDR3. V shed 7 bases, J shed 0 bases, and the junction held 8 bases outside the gene matches. The CDR3 DNA is TGCGCCAGCGGAAGGACAGGGATTATGAACACTGAAGCTTTCTTT. Its translation: CASGRTGIMNTEAFF.

This clone was detected a few times. This rearrangement joins TRBV2 to TRBJ2-1, with TRBD1 as a possible D gene (5 bases). Germline V lookup: CDR1 SNHLY, CDR2 FYNNEI. Trimming cost V 7 bases and J 0 bases, with 13 bases left between them. CDR3 length equals 15 residues. For the CDR3, the DNA is TGTGCCAGCACGCGAGGAGACAGCTCCTACAATGAGCAGTTCTTC. Protein: CASTRGDSSYNEQFF.

The chain is built from TRBV25-1 and TRBJ1-1, with D possibly TRBD1 on 6 matching bases. The CDR3 runs 13 residues. Per germline, CDR1 MGHDK and CDR2 SYGVNS. Trimming pared 7 bases from V and 1 base from J, leaving 10 bases between. CDR3 coding DNA: TGTGCCAGCAAGGGACACCAGAACACTGAAGCTTTCTTT. It specifies CASKGHQNTEAFF. The full variable domain, with the rest looked up from reference TRBV25-1 and TRBJ1-1, is EADIYQTPRYLVIGTGKKITLECSQTMGHDKMYWYQQDPGMELHLIHYSYGVNSTEKGDLSSESTVSRIRTEHFPLTLESARPSHTSQYLCASKGHQNTEAFFGQGTRLTVV.

The chain employs TRBV24-1 and TRBJ1-4, with D hard to call. V was pared by 2 bases and J by 6 bases, with 12 bases between. The germline CDR1 and CDR2 sequences are KGHDR and SFDVKD. This CDR3 contains 15 residues. The CDR3 nucleotides read TGTGCCACCAGTGATTCTAACGGAGTGGATGAAAAACTGTTTTTT. It encodes CATSDSNGVDEKLFF.

The V call is TRBV6-4, the J call TRBJ1-4, with 7 positions matching TRBD1. The V segment lost 8 bases and the J segment 3 bases; nucleotides outside the gene matches: 9. The germline V gene encodes CDR1 MRHNA and CDR2 SNTAGT. The CDR3 length is 15 residues. Here the CDR3 reads CASSGTADPNEKLFF. In DNA form, the CDR3 reads TGTGCCAGCTCCGGGACAGCTGACCCTAATGAAAAACTGTTTTTT.

The chain recombines TRBV5-6 with TRBJ1-2; D may be TRBD1 (6 bases). This CDR3 region has 14 residues. V was cut by 3 bases and J by 2 bases, with 11 bases left in between. CDR1 and CDR2 (germline): SGHDT, YYEEEE. CDR3 protein: CASSSTTGNYGYTF. Here the CDR3 DNA reads TGTGCCAGCAGCTCAACCACAGGGAACTATGGCTACACCTTC.